This T cell receptor (beta chain) was sequenced for a study of blood T cell repertoires in COVID-19. Study information: T cells, B-cell-depleted T cells, or PBMCs provided the cDNA or gDNA that served as material.

Germline trimming cut 3 bases from V and 2 bases from J; bases unmatched to any gene: 6. This CDR3 is 16 amino acids long. Germline CDR1 KGHSH, CDR2 LQKENI. Sequenced by immunoSEQ multiplex PCR; TCRdb stores in-frame clones only, minus some. The data hold about 58,000 clones, with around 87% observed a single time. The J gene is TRBJ2-7, the V gene TRBV18, with 11 bases that match TRBD2. The TCR was taken from a human donor with active COVID-19. The donor label of this sample is uncertain. The sample comprised peripheral blood. Written as DNA, the CDR3 is TGTGCCAGCTCACCCCTTACTAGCGGGAGCGCCTACGAGCAGTACTTC. Encoded protein: CASSPLTSGSAYEQYF.